This T cell receptor (beta chain) emerged from a study of CD8 T cells in Susac syndrome. The CDR3 is 14 amino acids. The V gene lost 3 bases and the J gene lost 5 bases, with 13 bases spanning the gap. The diagnostic criteria were recently defined, and patients with Susac syndrome met them for definite or probable disease. TEMRA cells were enriched by FACS, and CD4+ and CD8+ T cells were negatively isolated. Reverse transcription of roughly 0.5 to 1 ug RNA used random hexamers. TCRdb itself ran the immunoSEQ multiplex PCR reads through MiXCR, one entry per CDR3 protein. The table has about 140,000 distinct CDR3 sequences, just under 95% seen once.

Sequencing was done on a sample of CD4+ T cells from PBMCs. The chain combines TRBV12-3 or TRBV12-4 with TRBJ2-5; perhaps D is TRBD1 or TRBD2 (5 bases each). This clonotype was sampled from a human donor with Susac syndrome. The CDR3 region is CASSLGPGGETQYF. The CDR3 region has the DNA TGTGCCAGCAGTTTGGGACCGGGTGGGGAGACCCAGTACTTC.